The rows below give T cell receptor beta chains drawn from one sample of a study of technical replicates of blood from several donors. TCRdb's copy holds only in-frame clones and misses some; the assay was immunoSEQ multiplex PCR. The sample carries fewer than 80,000 clones, approximately 89% recorded once. Material for sequencing was PBMCs. Every receptor here comes from a human donor in good health. Some clones in this sample may be carry-over from other donors' samples. CDR3s include the opening cysteine and the closing phenylalanine or tryptophan. The D gene is left open where the match is weak. Expanded clones get a size class; other rows say once, few or many, or leave the size out.

d_call: -
v_call: TRBV5-8
j_call: TRBJ1-1
clone_size: -
cdr3_aa: CASSFDMNTEAFF
cdr3_nt: TGTGCCAGCAGCTTCGACATGAACACTGAAGCTTTCTTT

d_call: TRBD1
v_call: TRBV5-1
j_call: TRBJ1-1
clone_size: -
cdr3_aa: CASSSTGPGTEAFF
cdr3_nt: TGCGCCAGCAGTTCGACAGGGCCAGGGACTGAAGCTTTCTTT

d_call: TRBD1
v_call: TRBV11-2
j_call: TRBJ1-4
clone_size: -
cdr3_aa: CASSSDRGREKLFF
cdr3_nt: TGTGCCAGCAGCTCGGACAGGGGGCGTGAAAAACTGTTTTTT

d_call: -
v_call: TRBV27
j_call: TRBJ1-6
clone_size: few
cdr3_aa: CASSFRFSPLHF
cdr3_nt: TGTGCCAGCAGTTTCAGGTTCTCACCCCTCCACTTT

d_call: TRBD1
v_call: TRBV5-6
j_call: TRBJ2-3
clone_size: -
cdr3_aa: CASRAGTGGKDTQYF
cdr3_nt: TGTGCCAGCAGGGCCGGGACAGGGGGCAAAGATACGCAGTATTTT

d_call: -
v_call: TRBV6-5
j_call: TRBJ2-3
clone_size: -
cdr3_aa: CATRQESTDTQYF
cdr3_nt: TGTGCCACCCGACAGGAGAGCACAGATACGCAGTATTTT

d_call: -
v_call: TRBV6-5
j_call: TRBJ1-3
clone_size: -
cdr3_aa: CASSLQGHSGNTIYF
cdr3_nt: TGTGCCAGCAGCCTTCAGGGACACTCTGGAAACACCATATATTTT

d_call: -
v_call: TRBV2
j_call: TRBJ2-3
clone_size: -
cdr3_aa: CASRRNPAGTDTQYF
cdr3_nt: TGTGCCAGCAGACGAAACCCGGCGGGCACAGATACGCAGTATTTT

d_call: -
v_call: TRBV10-3
j_call: TRBJ2-3
clone_size: -
cdr3_aa: CAIRGTSSTDTQYF
cdr3_nt: TGTGCCATCCGAGGAACTTCGAGCACAGATACGCAGTATTTT

d_call: TRBD1
v_call: TRBV25-1
j_call: TRBJ2-2
clone_size: -
cdr3_aa: CASSGSQGAGMSGELFF
cdr3_nt: TGTGCCAGCAGTGGCTCACAGGGGGCAGGAATGTCTGGGGAGCTGTTTTTT

d_call: TRBD1
v_call: TRBV6-5
j_call: TRBJ1-1
clone_size: -
cdr3_aa: CASSYSDRGTEAFF
cdr3_nt: TGTGCCAGCAGTTACTCCGACAGGGGGACTGAAGCTTTCTTT

d_call: TRBD2
v_call: TRBV2
j_call: TRBJ2-1
clone_size: -
cdr3_aa: CASSRRAAGGFNEQFF
cdr3_nt: TGTGCCAGCAGCCGCCGTGCAGCGGGGGGGTTCAATGAGCAGTTCTTC

d_call: -
v_call: TRBV5-6
j_call: TRBJ2-5
clone_size: once
cdr3_aa: CASSLFRGQETQYF
cdr3_nt: TGTGCCAGCAGCTTGTTTCGGGGACAAGAGACCCAGTACTTC

d_call: TRBD1
v_call: TRBV6-6
j_call: TRBJ2-1
clone_size: -
cdr3_aa: CASRTTGQTEVGEQFF
cdr3_nt: TGTGCCAGCAGGACCACGGGACAGACCGAGGTGGGTGAGCAGTTCTTC

d_call: -
v_call: TRBV6-1
j_call: TRBJ2-7
clone_size: -
cdr3_aa: CASRGPGTHYEQYF
cdr3_nt: TGTGCCAGCAGAGGACCCGGGACTCACTACGAGCAGTACTTC

d_call: TRBD2
v_call: TRBV4-2
j_call: TRBJ2-1
clone_size: -
cdr3_aa: CASSRGLAEYNEQFF
cdr3_nt: TGTGCCAGCAGCCGAGGACTAGCGGAGTACAATGAGCAGTTCTTC

d_call: TRBD1
v_call: TRBV7-2
j_call: TRBJ1-5
clone_size: -
cdr3_aa: CASSQDRGNQPQHF
cdr3_nt: TGTGCCAGCAGTCAGGACAGGGGCAATCAGCCCCAGCATTTT

d_call: TRBD2
v_call: TRBV7-6
j_call: TRBJ2-2
clone_size: -
cdr3_aa: CASSSPASGGSKTNTGELFF
cdr3_nt: TGTGCCAGCAGCTCACCCGCTAGCGGGGGGTCCAAGACAAACACCGGGGAGCTGTTTTTT

d_call: TRBD2
v_call: TRBV29-1
j_call: TRBJ2-3
clone_size: -
cdr3_aa: CSVGSGGTDTQYF
cdr3_nt: TGCAGCGTTGGTAGCGGGGGCACAGATACGCAGTATTTT

d_call: TRBD1
v_call: TRBV7-9
j_call: TRBJ2-7
clone_size: -
cdr3_aa: CASSLYRGDYEQYF
cdr3_nt: TGTGCCAGCAGCTTGTACAGGGGGGACTACGAGCAGTACTTC

d_call: -
v_call: TRBV2
j_call: TRBJ2-2
clone_size: -
cdr3_aa: CASTGRRIGGELFF
cdr3_nt: TGTGCCAGCACAGGGCGACGCATTGGCGGGGAGCTGTTTTTT

d_call: -
v_call: TRBV4-1
j_call: TRBJ1-5
clone_size: -
cdr3_aa: CASSPWWGYNQPQHF
cdr3_nt: TGCGCCAGCAGCCCCTGGTGGGGCTACAATCAGCCCCAGCATTTT

d_call: -
v_call: TRBV7-9
j_call: TRBJ2-5
clone_size: -
cdr3_aa: CASSSPTTLRGETQYF
cdr3_nt: TGTGCCAGCAGCTCACCCACGACTCTCCGGGGAGAGACCCAGTACTTC

d_call: TRBD2
v_call: TRBV5-6
j_call: TRBJ2-1
clone_size: -
cdr3_aa: CASSFGGGYRYNEQFF
cdr3_nt: TGTGCCAGCAGCTTTGGCGGGGGATACAGGTACAATGAGCAGTTCTTC

d_call: TRBD1
v_call: TRBV10-3
j_call: TRBJ2-1
clone_size: -
cdr3_aa: CAATSQDRDNEQFF
cdr3_nt: TGTGCCGCCACCTCCCAGGACAGGGACAATGAGCAGTTCTTC

d_call: TRBD1
v_call: TRBV18
j_call: TRBJ1-1
clone_size: -
cdr3_aa: CASSPGDRGIGTEAFF
cdr3_nt: TGTGCCAGCTCACCGGGGGACAGGGGCATCGGCACTGAAGCTTTCTTT

d_call: TRBD2
v_call: TRBV5-4
j_call: TRBJ2-1
clone_size: -
cdr3_aa: CASSSRRLAGHGSYNEQFF
cdr3_nt: TGTGCCAGCAGCTCAAGAAGGCTAGCGGGCCACGGCAGCTACAATGAGCAGTTCTTC

d_call: -
v_call: TRBV19
j_call: TRBJ1-5
clone_size: -
cdr3_aa: CASSRDINQPQHF
cdr3_nt: TGTGCCAGTAGTCGGGACATAAATCAGCCCCAGCATTTT

d_call: TRBD2
v_call: TRBV2
j_call: TRBJ2-1
clone_size: few
cdr3_aa: CASSAGTSERNEQFF
cdr3_nt: TGTGCCAGCAGCGCCGGGACTAGCGAAAGAAATGAGCAGTTCTTC

d_call: TRBD1
v_call: TRBV5-1
j_call: TRBJ1-4
clone_size: -
cdr3_aa: CASSPGGTGPEKLFF
cdr3_nt: TGCGCCAGCAGCCCGGGTGGGACAGGGCCTGAAAAACTGTTTTTT

d_call: TRBD1
v_call: TRBV10-3
j_call: TRBJ1-1
clone_size: once
cdr3_aa: CAIQRDRNTEAFF
cdr3_nt: TGTGCCATCCAACGGGACAGGAACACTGAAGCTTTCTTT

d_call: TRBD1
v_call: TRBV4-3
j_call: TRBJ2-1
clone_size: -
cdr3_aa: CASSQDRGSYNEQFF
cdr3_nt: TGCGCCAGCAGCCAAGACAGGGGGTCCTACAATGAGCAGTTCTTC

d_call: TRBD2
v_call: TRBV7-2
j_call: TRBJ2-2
clone_size: -
cdr3_aa: CASSAQGAGGRRNTGELFF
cdr3_nt: TGTGCCAGCAGCGCCCAGGGAGCGGGAGGCCGCCGGAACACCGGGGAGCTGTTTTTT